This is a list of T cell receptor beta chains from one sample in a study of cytomegalovirus exposure and HLA in healthy donors. Assay: immunoSEQ multiplex PCR; the TCRdb copy retains only in-frame clones and omits some. The table lists 210,000 or so clones, over 65% of them singletons. The specimen was PBMCs. These receptors were taken from a man aged 35 to 55 in good health and CMV-seronegative. Each CDR3 is given with its conserved first and last residue. A D gene is named only where the DNA matches it firmly. The size entry is marked missing in some rows and otherwise reads once, few, many or a size class.

TRBJ1-1 | 15 | TRBD1 | TRBV18 | - | CASSPGTDLGTEAFF | TGTGCCAGCTCACCCGGGACAGATTTGGGCACTGAAGCTTTCTTT
TRBJ1-2 | 13 | - | TRBV27 | - | CASSFLGGHGYTF | TGTGCCAGCAGTTTTTTGGGGGGACATGGCTACACCTTC
TRBJ2-1 | 15 | TRBD1 | TRBV2 | - | CASSRTGMAYNEQFF | TGTGCCAGCAGTCGGACAGGGATGGCCTACAATGAGCAGTTCTTC
TRBJ2-1 | 13 | - | TRBV9 | - | CASSAPGEREQFF | TGTGCCAGCAGCGCACCGGGAGAGAGGGAGCAGTTCTTC
TRBJ1-4 | 12 | - | TRBV7-9 | once | CSSSTSQEKLFF | TGTTCCAGCAGCACCTCACAAGAAAAACTGTTTTTT
TRBJ1-1 | 13 | - | TRBV10-2 | - | CASSDGGNTEAFF | TGCGCCAGCAGTGACGGGGGGAACACTGAAGCTTTCTTT
TRBJ1-1 | 15 | - | TRBV6-5 | - | CASSYSNVPGAEAFF | TGTGCCAGCAGTTACTCGAATGTGCCGGGGGCTGAAGCTTTCTTT
TRBJ2-3 | 13 | - | TRBV9 | - | CASSASSTDTQYF | TGTGCCAGCAGCGCCTCTAGCACAGATACGCAGTATTTT
TRBJ1-6 | 14 | TRBD1 | TRBV5-1 | few | CATSTGAVGSPLHF | TGCGCCACCTCGACAGGGGCGGTAGGGTCACCCCTCCACTTT
TRBJ2-2 | 18 | TRBD1 | TRBV4-1 | - | CASSQDDGTGFMDGELFF | TGCGCCAGCAGCCAAGACGACGGGACAGGATTTATGGACGGGGAGCTGTTTTTT
TRBJ2-7 | 13 | TRBD1 | TRBV18 | few | CASSPGTGNEQYF | TGTGCCAGCTCACCAGGGACAGGGAACGAGCAGTACTTC
TRBJ2-7 | 15 | TRBD2 | TRBV2 | once | CASTRGTSGSREQYF | TGTGCCAGCACCCGAGGGACTAGCGGGAGTCGCGAGCAGTACTTC
TRBJ1-4 | 14 | - | TRBV30 | - | CAWRRMSLNEKLFF | TGTGCCTGGAGGAGGATGAGCCTAAATGAAAAACTGTTTTTT
TRBJ1-5 | 14 | - | TRBV28 | - | CASSGDYSNQPQHF | TGTGCCAGCAGTGGAGATTATAGCAATCAGCCCCAGCATTTT
TRBJ2-7 | 15 | TRBD1 | TRBV4-3 | - | CASSLTETGPYEQYF | TGCGCCAGCAGCCTTACCGAGACAGGGCCCTACGAGCAGTACTTC
TRBJ1-1 | 13 | - | TRBV7-6 | - | CASSFGGDTEAFF | TGTGCCAGCAGCTTCGGGGGGGACACTGAAGCTTTCTTT
TRBJ2-5 | 13 | - | TRBV19 | - | CASGGHLQETQYF | TGTGCCAGTGGTGGACACCTCCAAGAGACCCAGTACTTC
TRBJ1-1 | 13 | TRBD1 | TRBV7-9 | few | CASSLTGGVEAFF | TGTGCCAGCAGCTTGACAGGGGGTGTTGAAGCTTTCTTT
TRBJ1-1 | 15 | - | TRBV10-1 | - | CASSEGGSPNTEAFF | TGCGCCAGCAGTGAGGGGGGGTCGCCGAACACTGAAGCTTTCTTT
TRBJ2-7 | 12 | - | TRBV7-9 | once | CSSSLRDNEQYF | TGTTCCAGCAGCTTACGTGACAACGAGCAGTACTTC
TRBJ1-1 | 11 | - | TRBV5-6 | - | CASSSTGKAFF | TGTGCCAGCAGCTCAACCGGGAAAGCTTTCTTT
TRBJ1-1 | 14 | TRBD1 | TRBV7-9 | - | CSSSEGGEGTEAFF | TGTTCCAGCAGCGAAGGGGGCGAGGGGACTGAAGCTTTCTTT
TRBJ2-1 | 15 | - | TRBV19 | - | CASTNDTTSYNEQFF | TGTGCCAGTACCAACGACACGACCTCCTACAATGAGCAGTTCTTC
TRBJ2-7 | 13 | TRBD1 | TRBV29-1 | - | CSVMTGGDPLVLF | TGCAGCGTTATGACAGGGGGCGACCCCTTGGTGCTCTTC
TRBJ2-7 | 14 | TRBD1 | TRBV11-2 | once | CASSPDRVGYEQYF | TGTGCCAGCAGCCCTGACAGGGTGGGTTACGAGCAGTACTTC
TRBJ2-7 | 13 | - | TRBV5-1 | few | CASSLVTAYEQYF | TGCGCCAGCAGCTTGGTGACTGCGTACGAGCAGTACTTC
TRBJ1-1 | 15 | TRBD1 | TRBV13 | - | CASSSNRGLNTEAFF | TGTGCCAGCAGCTCTAACAGGGGGCTGAACACTGAAGCTTTCTTT
TRBJ1-6 | 16 | - | TRBV4-3 | few | CASSQVLWAGDSPLHF | TGCGCCAGCAGCCAAGTTCTTTGGGCAGGGGATTCACCCCTCCACTTT
TRBJ1-3 | 16 | - | TRBV4-3 | - | CASSQDRTLSGNTIYF | TGCGCCAGCAGCCAAGATAGGACACTTTCTGGAAACACCATATATTTT
TRBJ2-1 | 16 | TRBD1 | TRBV23-1 | - | CASSTPGTGDLDEQFF | TGCGCCAGCAGTACCCCGGGGACAGGGGACCTCGATGAGCAGTTCTTC
TRBJ1-2 | 14 | TRBD1 | TRBV6-5 | - | CASRRGQASGGYTF | TGTGCCAGCAGACGGGGACAGGCGTCAGGTGGCTACACCTTC